These T cell receptor beta chains were read from a single sample in a study of graft-versus-host responses after intestinal transplantation. Here immunoSEQ multiplex PCR was the method, and the copy in TCRdb shows in-frame clones only, minus some. The sample has roughly 25,000 clones; almost 40% are singletons. The input for sequencing was alloreactive CD4+ T cells from a mixed lymphocyte reaction culture, taken before intestinal transplant. These receptors all stem from a human patient who received an intestinal transplant. CDR3s include the opening cysteine and the closing phenylalanine or tryptophan. D genes are given only for firm matches. Clone size is given for some rows only: seen once, a few or many times, or a class if the clone is expanded.

CASSFGVVDNSPLHF	TGTGCCAGCAGCTTCGGGGTCGTCGATAATTCACCCCTCCACTTT	NA	few	TRBV5-5	TRBJ1-6
CASSIGTAYEQYF	TGTGCCAGTAGTATCGGGACAGCCTACGAGCAGTACTTC	TRBD1	NA	TRBV19	TRBJ2-7
CASSDEEYTDTQYF	TGTGCCAGCAGCGACGAGGAGTACACAGATACGCAGTATTTT	NA	NA	TRBV2	TRBJ2-3
CASSLLGAYGYTF	TGTGCCAGCAGTTTATTGGGGGCCTATGGCTACACCTTC	NA	NA	TRBV28	TRBJ1-2
CASSLWRGGSQPQHF	TGTGCCAGCAGCCTATGGCGAGGGGGCAGTCAGCCCCAGCATTTT	TRBD1	few	TRBV6-5	TRBJ1-5
CASSSGFYGYTF	TGTGCCAGTAGTTCGGGGTTCTATGGCTACACCTTC	NA	few	TRBV19	TRBJ1-2
CASSYRGRDYGYTF	TGTGCCAGCAGTTACAGAGGCAGGGACTATGGCTACACCTTC	NA	NA	TRBV6-5	TRBJ1-2
CASSSPGDRTGQYSNQPQHF	TGTGCCAGCAGTTCCCCCGGGGACCGGACAGGACAGTATAGCAATCAGCCCCAGCATTTT	TRBD1	NA	TRBV27	TRBJ1-5
CASSLREGAYEQYF	TGCGCCAGCAGCTTGCGGGAGGGCGCCTACGAGCAGTACTTC	TRBD2	NA	TRBV5-1	TRBJ2-7
CASSYGQSGNTIYF	TGTGCCAGCAGTTACGGGCAGTCTGGAAACACCATATATTTT	NA	NA	TRBV6-5	TRBJ1-3
CASSQEPGFSYEQYF	TGCGCCAGCAGCCAAGAACCAGGCTTCTCCTACGAGCAGTACTTC	NA	few	TRBV4-3	TRBJ2-7
CASSLREWRTEAFF	TGTGCCAGCAGCTTGAGGGAATGGAGAACTGAAGCTTTCTTT	NA	few	TRBV7-8	TRBJ1-1
CASSGKTSWSFDEQFF	TGCGCCAGCAGCGGAAAGACTAGCTGGAGTTTTGATGAGCAGTTCTTC	TRBD2	NA	TRBV5-1	TRBJ2-1
CASSLSGHLAYEQYF	TGTGCCAGCAGTCTCTCGGGTCACCTCGCCTACGAGCAGTACTTC	NA	NA	TRBV28	TRBJ2-7
CASSLSDRGYGYTF	TGTGCCAGCAGTTTGTCCGACAGGGGATATGGCTACACCTTC	TRBD1	few	TRBV28	TRBJ1-2
CASTPTWDRAQAFF	TGTGCCAGCACCCCCACCTGGGACAGGGCACAGGCTTTCTTT	TRBD1	few	TRBV25-1	TRBJ1-1
CASSQRGGTPTYEQYF	TGTGCCAGCAGCCAACGTGGGGGCACGCCCACCTACGAGCAGTACTTC	NA	few	TRBV6-6	TRBJ2-7
CASSPEDRGRVGTIYF	TGTGCCAGCAGTCCCGAGGACAGGGGCCGAGTGGGCACCATATATTTT	TRBD1	NA	TRBV6-6	TRBJ1-3
CSGGLSPYNEQFF	TGCAGCGGAGGACTATCTCCCTACAATGAGCAGTTCTTC	NA	few	TRBV29-1	TRBJ2-1
CASSQNYVAVVNTEAFF	TGTGCCAGCAGCCAAAATTACGTTGCGGTAGTGAACACTGAAGCTTTCTTT	NA	few	TRBV7-9	TRBJ1-1
CSVADRAYQPQHF	TGCAGCGTGGCAGACAGGGCCTATCAGCCCCAGCATTTT	TRBD1	NA	TRBV29-1	TRBJ1-5
CASSPGLAGGTDTQYF	TGTGCCAGCTCACCAGGACTAGCGGGGGGAACAGATACGCAGTATTTT	TRBD2	NA	TRBV18	TRBJ2-3
CAWSVGWRTLLTF	TGTGCCTGGAGTGTAGGATGGCGGACTCTCCTGACTTTC	NA	NA	TRBV30	TRBJ2-6
CSAGTSSNQPQHF	TGCAGCGCTGGGACATCGAGCAATCAGCCCCAGCATTTT	NA	few	TRBV29-1	TRBJ1-5
CASSQGRDSRVLYNSPLHF	TGCGCCAGCAGCCAAGGCCGGGACTCCCGTGTACTCTATAATTCACCCCTCCACTTT	NA	few	TRBV4-3	TRBJ1-6
CASSLNTLYQETQYF	TGCGCCAGCAGCTTGAATACCCTATACCAAGAGACCCAGTACTTC	NA	NA	TRBV5-1	TRBJ2-5
CASSQLRRDYLGEQYF	TGTGCCAGCAGCCAACTAAGGAGGGACTATTTAGGCGAGCAGTACTTC	TRBD2	few	TRBV5-6	TRBJ2-7
CASSQVKGGQGIRNTIYF	TGTGCCAGCAGCCAAGTAAAGGGGGGACAGGGGATCAGAAACACCATATATTTT	TRBD1	few	TRBV4-2	TRBJ1-3
CASRQGQGINYGYTF	TGTGCCAGCAGACAGGGACAGGGGATCAACTATGGCTACACCTTC	TRBD1	NA	TRBV6-5	TRBJ1-2
CAGGVRAPLHF	TGTGCCGGGGGGGTTCGGGCACCCCTCCACTTT	NA	NA	TRBV2	TRBJ1-6
CASSLEAGNYGYTF	TGTGCCAGCAGCTTAGAGGCAGGCAACTATGGCTACACCTTC	NA	few	TRBV7-2	TRBJ1-2
CASSIDPLGSASSYNEQFF	TGTGCCAGTAGTATAGATCCCCTAGGGAGCGCGAGCTCCTACAATGAGCAGTTCTTC	NA	few	TRBV19	TRBJ2-1
CASSLAGQGTDTQYF	TGTGCCAGCAGCTTAGCGGGACAGGGCACAGATACGCAGTATTTT	TRBD1	NA	TRBV11-3	TRBJ2-3
CASSIQGADEQYF	TGTGCCAGCAGCATACAGGGGGCCGACGAGCAGTACTTC	TRBD1	NA	TRBV7-3	TRBJ2-7
CASSPTRLQGAFF	TGTGCCAGCAGCCCAACCCGACTCCAAGGAGCTTTCTTT	NA	NA	TRBV28	TRBJ1-1
CASSPGGSILAYRYEQYF	TGTGCCAGCAGTCCGGGAGGTTCTATTCTTGCCTACCGATACGAGCAGTACTTC	TRBD2	NA	TRBV27	TRBJ2-7
CASSEDRDTEAFF	TGTGCCAGCAGTGAGGACAGGGACACTGAAGCTTTCTTT	TRBD1	few	TRBV6-1	TRBJ1-1
CASSTRTAYGYTF	TGTGCCAGCAGCACTCGGACAGCCTATGGCTACACCTTC	NA	few	TRBV9	TRBJ1-2
CASSVGTGGGHGDTQYF	TGTGCCAGCAGCGTAGGGACAGGGGGAGGGCACGGAGATACGCAGTATTTT	TRBD1	NA	TRBV9	TRBJ2-3
CASSQTTSGGVYTDTQYF	TGTGCCAGCAGCCAGACGACTAGCGGGGGGGTTTACACAGATACGCAGTATTTT	TRBD2	NA	TRBV9	TRBJ2-3
CAWNRRDQPQHF	TGTGCCTGGAACAGGCGAGATCAGCCCCAGCATTTT	NA	NA	TRBV30	TRBJ1-5
CACRDRSYQPQHF	TGTGCCTGCCGGGACAGGAGTTATCAGCCCCAGCATTTT	TRBD1	NA	TRBV19	TRBJ1-5
CASSLTGRFPEKLFF	TGTGCCAGCAGTCTTACCGGGAGATTCCCTGAAAAACTGTTTTTT	NA	NA	TRBV6-1	TRBJ1-4
CASSGAGGRINEQFF	TGTGCCAGTAGTGGGGCGGGGGGGCGTATCAATGAGCAGTTCTTC	TRBD2	NA	TRBV19	TRBJ2-1
CATSRGALKRGQETQYF	TGTGCCACCAGCAGAGGTGCTTTAAAGCGGGGGCAAGAGACCCAGTACTTC	TRBD2	NA	TRBV15	TRBJ2-5
CASSLVPGWGEQFF	TGTGCCAGCAGCTTAGTTCCGGGGTGGGGTGAGCAGTTCTTC	NA	NA	TRBV11-2	TRBJ2-1
CASSYSAVSYEQYF	TGTGCCAGCAGTTACTCGGCAGTTTCCTACGAGCAGTACTTC	NA	few	TRBV6-6	TRBJ2-7
CASSQGESGNQETQYF	TGTGCCAGCAGCCAAGGCGAAAGCGGGAATCAAGAGACCCAGTACTTC	TRBD2	few	TRBV4-2	TRBJ2-5
CAWSYRAPSYNSPLHF	TGTGCCTGGAGTTACAGGGCCCCCTCCTATAATTCACCCCTCCACTTT	NA	NA	TRBV30	TRBJ1-6
CASSPDRVGGYTF	TGCGCCAGCAGCCCAGACAGGGTGGGAGGCTACACCTTC	TRBD1	NA	TRBV5-1	TRBJ1-2
CASSTLAGKNNEQFF	TGTGCCAGTAGTACGCTAGCGGGAAAAAACAATGAGCAGTTCTTC	TRBD2	few	TRBV19	TRBJ2-1
CASSQGLTIWETQYF	TGCGCCAGCAGCCAGGGACTAACAATCTGGGAGACCCAGTACTTC	TRBD2	NA	TRBV5-1	TRBJ2-5
CASSQEGQGGNTIYF	TGTGCCAGCAGCCAAGAGGGGCAGGGCGGAAACACCATATATTTT	NA	few	TRBV4-2	TRBJ1-3
CASSLGPGVYNSPLHF	TGCGCCAGCAGCTTGGGGCCGGGGGTCTATAATTCACCCCTCCACTTT	NA	NA	TRBV5-1	TRBJ1-6
CASSPPGTNEKLFF	TGTGCCAGCTCACCACCAGGGACAAATGAAAAACTGTTTTTT	NA	few	TRBV18	TRBJ1-4
CATRRSYGYTF	TGTGCCACCAGAAGGAGCTATGGCTACACCTTC	NA	NA	TRBV6-5	TRBJ1-2
CASSYNSPLHF	TGTGCCAGCAGCTACAATTCACCCCTCCACTTT	NA	few	TRBV28	TRBJ1-6